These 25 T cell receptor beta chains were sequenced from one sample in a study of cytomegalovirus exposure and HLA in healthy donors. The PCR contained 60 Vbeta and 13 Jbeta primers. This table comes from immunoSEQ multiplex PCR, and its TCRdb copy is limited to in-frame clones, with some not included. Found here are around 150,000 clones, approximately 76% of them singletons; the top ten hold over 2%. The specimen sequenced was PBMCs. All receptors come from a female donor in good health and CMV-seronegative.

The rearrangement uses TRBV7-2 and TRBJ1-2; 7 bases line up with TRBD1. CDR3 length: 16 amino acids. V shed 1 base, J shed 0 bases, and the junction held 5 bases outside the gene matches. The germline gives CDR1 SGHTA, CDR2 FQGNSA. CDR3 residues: CASSLGATGTNYGYTF. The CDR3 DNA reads TGTGCCAGCAGCTTAGGAGCGACAGGGACTAACTATGGCTACACCTTC.

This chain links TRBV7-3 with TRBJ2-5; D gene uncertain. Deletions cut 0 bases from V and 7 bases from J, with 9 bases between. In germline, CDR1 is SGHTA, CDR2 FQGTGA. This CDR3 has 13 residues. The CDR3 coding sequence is TGTGCCAGCAGCTTAACGAGAGTCGGGACCCAGTACTTC. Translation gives CASSLTRVGTQYF.

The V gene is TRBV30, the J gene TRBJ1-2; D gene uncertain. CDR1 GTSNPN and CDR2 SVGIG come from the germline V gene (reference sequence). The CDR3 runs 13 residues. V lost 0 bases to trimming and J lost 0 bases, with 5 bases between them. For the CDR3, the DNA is TGTGCCTGGAGTGTAGCGGCTAACTATGGCTACACCTTC. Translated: CAWSVAANYGYTF.

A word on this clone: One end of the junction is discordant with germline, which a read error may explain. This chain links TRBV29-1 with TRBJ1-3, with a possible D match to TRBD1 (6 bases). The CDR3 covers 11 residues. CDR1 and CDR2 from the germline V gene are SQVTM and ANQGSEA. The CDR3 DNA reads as TGCAGCGGTGAACAGGGCGACACCATATATTTT. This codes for CSGEQGDTIYF.

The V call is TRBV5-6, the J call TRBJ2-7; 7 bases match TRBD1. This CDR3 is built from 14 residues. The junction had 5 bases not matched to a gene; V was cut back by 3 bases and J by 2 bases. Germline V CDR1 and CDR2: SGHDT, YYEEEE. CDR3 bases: TGTGCCAGCAGCTCCTGGGACAGACCCTACGAGCAGTACTTC. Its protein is CASSSWDRPYEQYF.

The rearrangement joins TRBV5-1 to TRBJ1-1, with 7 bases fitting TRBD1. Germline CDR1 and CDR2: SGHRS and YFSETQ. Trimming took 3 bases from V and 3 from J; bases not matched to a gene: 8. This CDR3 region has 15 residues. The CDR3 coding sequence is TGCGCCAGCAGCTCACAGGGGAATAGAGACACTGAAGCTTTCTTT. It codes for CASSSQGNRDTEAFF.

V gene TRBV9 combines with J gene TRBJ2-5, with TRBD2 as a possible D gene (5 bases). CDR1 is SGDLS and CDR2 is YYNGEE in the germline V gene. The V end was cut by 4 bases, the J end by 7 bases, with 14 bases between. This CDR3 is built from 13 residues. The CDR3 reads CASSSLGGATQYF. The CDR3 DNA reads TGTGCCAGCAGCTCCCTTGGAGGAGCGACCCAGTACTTC.

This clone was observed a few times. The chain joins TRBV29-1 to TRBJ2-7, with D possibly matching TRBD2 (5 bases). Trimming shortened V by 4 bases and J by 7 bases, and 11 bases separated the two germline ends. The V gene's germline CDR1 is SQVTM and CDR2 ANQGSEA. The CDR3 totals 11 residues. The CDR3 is CSVVAPWEQYF. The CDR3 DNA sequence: TGCAGCGTTGTAGCGCCCTGGGAGCAGTACTTC.

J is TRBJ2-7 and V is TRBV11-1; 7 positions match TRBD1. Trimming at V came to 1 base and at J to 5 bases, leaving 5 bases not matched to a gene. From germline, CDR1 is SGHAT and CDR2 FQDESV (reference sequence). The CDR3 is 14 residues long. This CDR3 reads CASSLDRGSHEQYF. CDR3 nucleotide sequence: TGTGCCAGCAGCTTAGACAGGGGATCGCACGAGCAGTACTTC.

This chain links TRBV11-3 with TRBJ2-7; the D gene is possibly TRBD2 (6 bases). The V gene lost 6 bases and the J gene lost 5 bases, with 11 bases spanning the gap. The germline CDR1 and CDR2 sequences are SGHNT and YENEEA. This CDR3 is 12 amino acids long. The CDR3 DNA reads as TGTGCCAGCAGGCCACTAGCCCACGAGCAGTACTTC. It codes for CASRPLAHEQYF.

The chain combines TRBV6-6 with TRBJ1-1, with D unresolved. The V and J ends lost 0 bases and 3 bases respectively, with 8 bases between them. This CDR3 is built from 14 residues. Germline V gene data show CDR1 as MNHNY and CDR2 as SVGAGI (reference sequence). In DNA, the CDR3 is TGTGCCAGCAGTTACTCGGATCGGGACACTGAAGCTTTCTTT. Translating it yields CASSYSDRDTEAFF.

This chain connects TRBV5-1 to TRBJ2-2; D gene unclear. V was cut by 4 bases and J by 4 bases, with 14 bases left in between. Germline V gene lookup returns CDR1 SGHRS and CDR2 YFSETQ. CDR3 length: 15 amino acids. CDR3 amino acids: CASSPELRSTGELFF. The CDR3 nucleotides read TGCGCCAGCAGCCCCGAGCTCAGGTCCACCGGGGAGCTGTTTTTT.

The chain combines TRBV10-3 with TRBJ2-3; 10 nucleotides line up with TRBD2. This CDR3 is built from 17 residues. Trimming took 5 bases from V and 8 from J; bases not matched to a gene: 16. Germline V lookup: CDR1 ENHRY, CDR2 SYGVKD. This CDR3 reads CAISPSPSGGRGSTQYF. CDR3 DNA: TGTGCCATCAGTCCCTCTCCTAGCGGGGGCCGGGGTAGTACGCAGTATTTT.

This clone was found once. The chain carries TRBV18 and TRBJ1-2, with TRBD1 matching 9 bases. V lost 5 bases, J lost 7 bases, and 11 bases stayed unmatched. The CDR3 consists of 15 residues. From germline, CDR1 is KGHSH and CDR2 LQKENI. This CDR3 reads CASSASGQGSSGYTF. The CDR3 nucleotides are TGTGCCAGCTCAGCCTCGGGACAGGGTTCGTCTGGCTACACCTTC.

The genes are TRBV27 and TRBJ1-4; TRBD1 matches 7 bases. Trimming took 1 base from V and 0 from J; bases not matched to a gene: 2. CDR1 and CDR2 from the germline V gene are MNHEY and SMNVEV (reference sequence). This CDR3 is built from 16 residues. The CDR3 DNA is TGTGCCAGCAGTTTATTCAGGGGGTCAACTAATGAAAAACTGTTTTTT. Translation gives CASSLFRGSTNEKLFF.

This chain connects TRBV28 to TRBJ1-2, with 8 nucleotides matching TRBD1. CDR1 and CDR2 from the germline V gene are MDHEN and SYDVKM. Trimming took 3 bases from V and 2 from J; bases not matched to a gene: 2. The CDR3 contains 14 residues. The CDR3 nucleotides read TGTGCCAGCAGTTTCGCAGGGGGCAACTATGGCTACACCTTC. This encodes CASSFAGGNYGYTF.

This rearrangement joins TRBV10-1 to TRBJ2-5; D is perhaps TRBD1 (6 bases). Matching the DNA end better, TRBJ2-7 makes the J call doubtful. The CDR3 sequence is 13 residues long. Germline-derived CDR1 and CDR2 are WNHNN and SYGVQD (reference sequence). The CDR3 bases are TGCGCCAGCAGTGGGGGACAATTTGGCGAGCAGTACTTC. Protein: CASSGGQFGEQYF.

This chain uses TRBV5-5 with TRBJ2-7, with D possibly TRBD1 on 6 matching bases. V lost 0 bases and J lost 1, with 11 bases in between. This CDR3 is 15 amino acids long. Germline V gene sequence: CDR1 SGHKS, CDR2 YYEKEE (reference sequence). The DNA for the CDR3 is TGTGCCAGCAGCTTGGAAACAGGGCCTTCCTACGAGCAGTACTTC. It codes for CASSLETGPSYEQYF.

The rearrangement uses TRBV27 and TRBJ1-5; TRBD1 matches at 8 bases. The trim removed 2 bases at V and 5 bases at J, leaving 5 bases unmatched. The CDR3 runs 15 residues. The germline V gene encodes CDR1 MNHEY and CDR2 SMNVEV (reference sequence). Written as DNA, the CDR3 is TGTGCCAGCAGTTTAGCAGGGGGCATCGATCAGCCCCAGCATTTT. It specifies CASSLAGGIDQPQHF.

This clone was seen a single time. CDR3: CASSALAGQYNEQFF. The CDR3 DNA is TGTGCCAGCAGTGCCCTAGCGGGACAATACAATGAGCAGTTCTTC. This chain links TRBV2 with TRBJ2-1; 9 nucleotides agree with TRBD2. The CDR3 sequence is 15 residues long. The germline V gene has CDR1 SNHLY and CDR2 FYNNEI. The junction had 5 bases not matched to a gene; V was cut back by 4 bases and J by 4 bases. Full variable domain (outside the CDR3, taken from reference TRBV2 and TRBJ2-1): EPEVTQTPSHQVTQMGQEVILRCVPISNHLYFYWYRQILGQKVEFLVSFYNNEISEKSEIFDDQFSVERPDGSNFTLKIRSTKLEDSAMYFCASSALAGQYNEQFFGPGTRLTVL.

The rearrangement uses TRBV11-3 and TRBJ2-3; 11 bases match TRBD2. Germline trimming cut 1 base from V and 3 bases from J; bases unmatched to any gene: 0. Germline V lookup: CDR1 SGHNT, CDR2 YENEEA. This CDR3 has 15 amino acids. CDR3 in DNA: TGTGCCAGCAGCTTAGGGACTAGCGGGACAGATACGCAGTATTTT. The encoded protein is CASSLGTSGTDTQYF.

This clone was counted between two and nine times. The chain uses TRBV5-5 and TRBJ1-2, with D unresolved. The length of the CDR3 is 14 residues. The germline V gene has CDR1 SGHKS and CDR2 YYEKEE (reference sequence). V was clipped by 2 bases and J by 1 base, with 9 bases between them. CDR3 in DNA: TGTGCCAGCAGCTTACTGACTGATAACTATGGCTACACCTTC. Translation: CASSLLTDNYGYTF.

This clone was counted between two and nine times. CDR3 DNA: TGTGCCAGCAGCCAAGTGGACAGAAGAGGTTATGGCTACACCTTC. It yields the protein CASSQVDRRGYGYTF. The V and J genes are TRBV6-1 and TRBJ1-2; a possible D gene is TRBD1 (6 bases). From germline, CDR1 is MNHNS and CDR2 SASEGT. CDR3 size: 15 residues. Trimming took off 6 bases at V and 5 bases at J, with 19 bases between the two ends.

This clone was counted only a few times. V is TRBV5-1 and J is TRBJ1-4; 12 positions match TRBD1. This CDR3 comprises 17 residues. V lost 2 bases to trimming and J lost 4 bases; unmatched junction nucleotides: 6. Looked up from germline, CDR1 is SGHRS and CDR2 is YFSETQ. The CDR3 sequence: CASSLGTGGRLNEKLFF. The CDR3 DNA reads TGCGCCAGCAGCTTAGGGACAGGGGGCCGCCTTAATGAAAAACTGTTTTTT.

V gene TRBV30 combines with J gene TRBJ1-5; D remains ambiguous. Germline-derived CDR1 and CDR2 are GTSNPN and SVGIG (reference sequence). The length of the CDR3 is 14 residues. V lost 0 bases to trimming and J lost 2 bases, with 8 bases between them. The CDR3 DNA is TGTGCCTGGAGTGTACGGGTAGGCAATCAGCCCCAGCATTTT. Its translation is CAWSVRVGNQPQHF.